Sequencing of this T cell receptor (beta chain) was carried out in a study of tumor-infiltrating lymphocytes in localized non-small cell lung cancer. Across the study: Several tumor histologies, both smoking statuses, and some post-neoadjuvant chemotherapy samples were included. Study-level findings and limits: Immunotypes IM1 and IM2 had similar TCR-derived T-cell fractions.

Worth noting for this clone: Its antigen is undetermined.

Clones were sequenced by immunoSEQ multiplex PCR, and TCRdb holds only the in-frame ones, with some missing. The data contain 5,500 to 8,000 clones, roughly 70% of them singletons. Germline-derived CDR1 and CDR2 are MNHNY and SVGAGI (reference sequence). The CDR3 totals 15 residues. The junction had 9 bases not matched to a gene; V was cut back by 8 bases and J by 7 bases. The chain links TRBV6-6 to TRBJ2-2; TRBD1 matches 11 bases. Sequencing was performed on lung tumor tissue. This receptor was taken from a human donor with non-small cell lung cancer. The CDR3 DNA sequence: TGTGCCAGCTCTAGGACAGGGGGCGATAGCGGGGAGCTGTTTTTT. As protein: CASSRTGGDSGELFF.